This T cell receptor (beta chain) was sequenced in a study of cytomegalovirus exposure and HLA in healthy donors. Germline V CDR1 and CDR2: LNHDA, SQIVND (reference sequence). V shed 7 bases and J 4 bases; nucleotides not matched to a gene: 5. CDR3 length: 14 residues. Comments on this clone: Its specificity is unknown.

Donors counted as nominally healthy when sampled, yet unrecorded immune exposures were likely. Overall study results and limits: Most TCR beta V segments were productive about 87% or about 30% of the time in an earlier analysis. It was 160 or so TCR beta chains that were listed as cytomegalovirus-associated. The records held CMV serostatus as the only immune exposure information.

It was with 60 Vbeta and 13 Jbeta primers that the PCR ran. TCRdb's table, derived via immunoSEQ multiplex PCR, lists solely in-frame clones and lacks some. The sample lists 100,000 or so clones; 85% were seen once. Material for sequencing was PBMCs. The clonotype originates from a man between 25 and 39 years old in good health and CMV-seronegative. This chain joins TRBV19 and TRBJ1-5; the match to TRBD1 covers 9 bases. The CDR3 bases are TGTGCCAGTAAGGCGGGACAGGGAAATCAGCCCCAGCATTTT. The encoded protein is CASKAGQGNQPQHF.